The rows below give T cell receptor beta chains drawn from one sample of a study of T cells in Graves' hyperthyroidism and ophthalmopathy. TCRdb analysed the multiplex PCR reads with MiXCR anew, one entry per CDR3 protein. The sample holds 750,000 to 900,000 distinct CDR3 sequences, about two fifths seen once. What was sequenced was blood. These receptors were collected from a man younger than 35 with Graves' hyperthyroidism. Each CDR3 is given without its conserved first and last residue. Fields, in order: V gene, clone size, J gene, CDR3 protein. Size is omitted from some rows. Given values are once, few, many or a class for expanded clones.

TRBV7-9	few	TRBJ1-2	ALGRINYGYT
TRBV10-3	few	TRBJ2-7	ASSDEIHYEQY
TRBV2	.	TRBJ2-2	ASVVTGQIGGELF
TRBV7-8	many	TRBJ1-1	ASSLARAYEAF
TRBV20-1	.	TRBJ2-2	SANNRVTNTGELF
TRBV29-1	.	TRBJ2-7	SPGGGVLEQY
TRBV12-3/TRBV12-4	many	TRBJ1-5	ASSLAGPPWPQH
TRBV7-9	.	TRBJ1-1	ASSGPGRMNTEAF
TRBV10-3	once	TRBJ1-1	AIGGRGNTEAF
TRBV12-3/TRBV12-4	.	TRBJ2-2	ASSSAVRGTGELF
TRBV5-6	few	TRBJ2-5	ASTQDWKQETQY
TRBV12-3/TRBV12-4	.	TRBJ1-5	ASSSGSHSNQPLH
TRBV5-8	many	TRBJ2-5	ASSRRTGAVETQY
TRBV15	.	TRBJ1-6	ATSRWTNSPLH
TRBV9	many	TRBJ2-5	ASSSGLLQETQY
TRBV2	.	TRBJ2-5	ASTQGLAAETQY